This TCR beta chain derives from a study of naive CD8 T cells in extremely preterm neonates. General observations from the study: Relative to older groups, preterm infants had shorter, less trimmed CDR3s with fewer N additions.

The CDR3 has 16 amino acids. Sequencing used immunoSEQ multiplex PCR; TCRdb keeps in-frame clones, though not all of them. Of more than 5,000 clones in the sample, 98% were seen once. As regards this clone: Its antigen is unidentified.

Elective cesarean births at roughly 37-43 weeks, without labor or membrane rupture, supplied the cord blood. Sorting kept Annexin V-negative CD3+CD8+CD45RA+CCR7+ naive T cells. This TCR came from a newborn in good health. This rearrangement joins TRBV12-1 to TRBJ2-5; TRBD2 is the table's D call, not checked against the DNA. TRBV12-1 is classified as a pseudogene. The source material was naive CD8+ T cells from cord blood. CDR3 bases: TGTGCCAGCAGCCTGCGGACTAGCGGAGACCAAGAGACCCAGTACTTC. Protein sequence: CASSLRTSGDQETQYF.